This TCR beta chain appears in the sequencing data of a study of cytomegalovirus exposure and HLA in healthy donors. General study results and limits: While the bulk of TCR sequences proved rare, some public TCRs turned up in many donors.

Regarding this clone: Its specificity is not known.

The PCR made use of 60 Vbeta and 13 Jbeta primers. Clones were sequenced by immunoSEQ multiplex PCR, and TCRdb holds only the in-frame ones, with some missing. Of about 130,000 clones in the sample, around 80% are singletons; the top ten hold 6.5%. Trimming at V came to 1 base and at J to 7 bases, leaving 11 bases not matched to a gene. Germline CDR1 and CDR2: SGHRS and YFSETQ. This CDR3 has 17 residues. This TCR was sampled from a man in his forties in good health and CMV-seropositive. The sequenced material came from PBMCs. This chain uses TRBV5-1 with TRBJ1-6; 7 bases map to TRBD1. The CDR3 nucleotides read TGCGCCAGCAGCTTGCACCTCCGGGACAGTAGAAATTCACCCCTCCACTTT. Its protein is CASSLHLRDSRNSPLHF. The variable domain in full, with the rest retrieved from reference TRBV5-1 and TRBJ1-6, is KAGVTQTPRYLIKTRGQQVTLSCSPISGHRSVSWYQQTPGQGLQFLFEYFSETQRNKGNFPGRFSGRQFSNSRSEMNVSTLELGDSALYLCASSLHLRDSRNSPLHFGNGTRLTVT.